The rows below give T cell receptor beta chains drawn from one sample of a study of cytomegalovirus exposure and HLA in healthy donors. Profiling relied on immunoSEQ multiplex PCR, and the TCRdb table lists in-frame clones only, not all of them. The data contain 200,000 or so clones, around 80% of them singletons. Sequencing was done on a sample of PBMCs. The receptor set was obtained from a woman between 25 and 40 years old in good health and CMV-seropositive. Both conserved end residues are part of each CDR3. D genes are given only for firm matches. Rows may omit the clone size; those that give it use once, few, many or a size class.

clone size: NA; J gene: TRBJ2-3; V gene: TRBV15; D gene: TRBD2; CDR3 DNA: TGTGCCACCAGCAGATCAGGACTAGCGGCAGATACGCAGTATTTT; CDR3 protein: CATSRSGLAADTQYF
clone size: few; J gene: TRBJ1-5; V gene: TRBV6-5; D gene: NA; CDR3 DNA: TGTGCCAGCAGCCCGAAGAGCCATCGGCCCCAGCATTTT; CDR3 protein: CASSPKSHRPQHF
clone size: NA; J gene: TRBJ2-5; V gene: TRBV7-6; D gene: NA; CDR3 DNA: TGTGCCAGCAGCTCTCTATCTAAGGAGACCCAGTACTTC; CDR3 protein: CASSSLSKETQYF
clone size: NA; J gene: TRBJ1-1; V gene: TRBV2; D gene: NA; CDR3 DNA: TGTGCCAGCAGTCCTCGTGAAGCTTTCTTT; CDR3 protein: CASSPREAFF
clone size: NA; J gene: TRBJ2-2; V gene: TRBV18; D gene: TRBD1; CDR3 DNA: TGTGCCAGCTCAACAGGGGTTCCCGGGGAGCTGTTTTTT; CDR3 protein: CASSTGVPGELFF
clone size: NA; J gene: TRBJ1-4; V gene: TRBV19; D gene: NA; CDR3 DNA: TGTGCCAGCACCAGAGGGTGGGCTAATGAAAAACTGTTTTTT; CDR3 protein: CASTRGWANEKLFF
clone size: NA; J gene: TRBJ1-3; V gene: TRBV2; D gene: TRBD1; CDR3 DNA: TGTGCCAGCAGGGACAGGGGCGACTCTGGAAACACCATATATTTT; CDR3 protein: CASRDRGDSGNTIYF
clone size: once; J gene: TRBJ2-7; V gene: TRBV11-2; D gene: NA; CDR3 DNA: TGTGCCAGCAGCTTGGACGGGGTGGTCTACGAGCAGTACTTC; CDR3 protein: CASSLDGVVYEQYF
clone size: NA; J gene: TRBJ2-7; V gene: TRBV28; D gene: NA; CDR3 DNA: TGTGCCAGCTTCTCCCGGGGTTCAAACGCCTACGAGCAGTACTTC; CDR3 protein: CASFSRGSNAYEQYF
clone size: NA; J gene: TRBJ1-4; V gene: TRBV9; D gene: TRBD1; CDR3 DNA: TGTGCCAGCAGCGAGGGACAGGGGACGACTAATGAAAAACTGTTTTTT; CDR3 protein: CASSEGQGTTNEKLFF
clone size: NA; J gene: TRBJ2-1; V gene: TRBV5-1; D gene: NA; CDR3 DNA: TGCGCCAGCAGCCCCGGGTCGTACAATGAGCAGTTCTTC; CDR3 protein: CASSPGSYNEQFF
clone size: NA; J gene: TRBJ1-4; V gene: TRBV4-1; D gene: NA; CDR3 DNA: TGCGCCAGCAGCCAAGATCCCCCTGCAACTAATGAAAAACTGTTTTTT; CDR3 protein: CASSQDPPATNEKLFF
clone size: NA; J gene: TRBJ2-7; V gene: TRBV4-1; D gene: TRBD1; CDR3 DNA: TGCGCCAGCAGCCAATTCGTTGCGGGACAGGGGACCTACGAGCAGTACTTC; CDR3 protein: CASSQFVAGQGTYEQYF
clone size: NA; J gene: TRBJ1-2; V gene: TRBV29-1; D gene: TRBD1; CDR3 DNA: TGCAGCGTTGAATCGCGGGGGGACAGTAGCTATGGCTACACCTTC; CDR3 protein: CSVESRGDSSYGYTF
clone size: NA; J gene: TRBJ1-2; V gene: TRBV28; D gene: NA; CDR3 DNA: TGTGCCAGCAGTACAAACCATTACGACTGTCTCTTC; CDR3 protein: CASSTNHYDCLF
clone size: NA; J gene: TRBJ2-7; V gene: TRBV28; D gene: NA; CDR3 DNA: TGTGCCAGCAGCTTCCGACATCCCATCGCCTACGAGCAGTACTTC; CDR3 protein: CASSFRHPIAYEQYF
clone size: NA; J gene: TRBJ2-1; V gene: TRBV4-2; D gene: NA; CDR3 DNA: TGTGCCAGCAGCCCTACTGGAGGGATAGCGGCATACAATGAGCAGTTCTTC; CDR3 protein: CASSPTGGIAAYNEQFF
clone size: NA; J gene: TRBJ1-5; V gene: TRBV15; D gene: NA; CDR3 DNA: TGTGCCACCAGCAGAGATCCCGACATGAGCAATCAGCCCCAGCATTTT; CDR3 protein: CATSRDPDMSNQPQHF
clone size: NA; J gene: TRBJ2-4; V gene: TRBV5-1; D gene: NA; CDR3 DNA: TGCGCCAGCAGTCGGGCAGGGATGGACAAAAACATTCAGTACTTC; CDR3 protein: CASSRAGMDKNIQYF
clone size: NA; J gene: TRBJ2-3; V gene: TRBV29-1; D gene: NA; CDR3 DNA: TGCAGCGTTGATTCCGCGGGAGATACGCAGTATTTT; CDR3 protein: CSVDSAGDTQYF